The T cell receptor beta chain under discussion was sequenced for a study of identical twins. Regarding the study as a whole: Invariant cells of the MAIT and iNKT types might have partly distorted the zero-insertion analyses.

Via MiXCR, TCRdb re-called the 5' RACE reads, giving one row per CDR3 protein. The sample lists roughly 1.6 million distinct CDR3 sequences; around 33% were seen once. Concerning this clonotype itself: Its antigen is undetermined.

CDR1 and CDR2 from the germline V gene are MNHNS and SASEGT. The CDR3 length is 14 residues. V dropped 7 bases and J dropped 2 bases, with 14 bases sitting between them. What was sequenced was cord blood. The chain recombines TRBV6-1 with TRBJ1-1; D is perhaps TRBD1 (6 bases). The source is a newborn girl in good health. The CDR3 is CASTPGALNTEAFF. In nucleotides, the CDR3 is TGTGCCAGCACTCCGGGGGCCCTTAACACTGAAGCTTTCTTT.